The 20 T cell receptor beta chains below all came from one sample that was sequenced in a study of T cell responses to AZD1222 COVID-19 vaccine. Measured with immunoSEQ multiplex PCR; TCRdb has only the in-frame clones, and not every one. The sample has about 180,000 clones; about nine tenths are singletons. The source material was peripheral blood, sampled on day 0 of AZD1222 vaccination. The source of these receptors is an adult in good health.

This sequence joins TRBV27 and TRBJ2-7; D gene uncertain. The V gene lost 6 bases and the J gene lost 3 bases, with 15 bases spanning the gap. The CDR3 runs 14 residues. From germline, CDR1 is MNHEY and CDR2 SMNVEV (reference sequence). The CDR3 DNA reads TGTGCCAGCAGCCCCAAAGGCTGGGGCTACGAGCAGTACTTC. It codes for CASSPKGWGYEQYF.

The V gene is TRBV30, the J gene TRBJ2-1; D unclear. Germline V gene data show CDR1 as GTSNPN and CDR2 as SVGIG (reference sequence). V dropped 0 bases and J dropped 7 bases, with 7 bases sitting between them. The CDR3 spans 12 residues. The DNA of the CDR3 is TGTGCCTGGAGTGTATACGTGAATGAGCAGTTCTTC. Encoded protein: CAWSVYVNEQFF.

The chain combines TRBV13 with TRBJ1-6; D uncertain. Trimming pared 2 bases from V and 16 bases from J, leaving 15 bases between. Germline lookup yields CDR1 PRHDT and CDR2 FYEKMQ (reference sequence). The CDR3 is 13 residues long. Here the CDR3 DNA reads TGTGCCAGCAGCTTATCGATTCCGCCCGATCTCCACTTT. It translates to CASSLSIPPDLHF. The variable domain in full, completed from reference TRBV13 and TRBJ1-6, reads AAGVIQSPRHLIKEKRETATLKCYPIPRHDTVYWYQQGPGQDPQFLISFYEKMQSDKGSIPDRFSAQQFSDYHSELNMSSLELGDSALYFCASSLSIPPDLHFGNGTRLTVT.

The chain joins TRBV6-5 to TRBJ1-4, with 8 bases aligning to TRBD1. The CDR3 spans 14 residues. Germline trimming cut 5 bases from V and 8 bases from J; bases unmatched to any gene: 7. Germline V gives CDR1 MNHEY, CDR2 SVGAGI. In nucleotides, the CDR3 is TGTGCCAGCAGTCGTCGGACAGGGCAAGAAAAACTGTTTTTT. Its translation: CASSRRTGQEKLFF.

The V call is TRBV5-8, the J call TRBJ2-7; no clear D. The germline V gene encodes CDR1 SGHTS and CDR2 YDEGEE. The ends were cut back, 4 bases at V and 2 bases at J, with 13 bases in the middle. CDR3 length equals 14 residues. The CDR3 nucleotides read TGTGCCAGCAGCCCCACGACACGGACCTACGAGCAGTACTTC. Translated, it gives CASSPTTRTYEQYF.

The CDR3 spells CATSSRLGGAAYEQYF. As DNA, the CDR3 is TGTGCCACCAGCAGCCGCCTGGGGGGCGCAGCCTACGAGCAGTACTTC. J is TRBJ2-7 and V is TRBV15; D may be TRBD1 or TRBD2 (6 bases each). CDR3 size: 16 residues. In germline, CDR1 is LNHNV, CDR2 YYDKDF (reference sequence). Trimming cost V 3 bases and J 2 bases, with 17 bases left between them. The variable domain in full, with the rest retrieved from reference TRBV15 and TRBJ2-7, is DAMVIQNPRYQVTQFGKPVTLSCSQTLNHNVMYWYQQKSSQAPKLLFHYYDKDFNNEADTPDNFQSRRPNTSFCFLDIRSPGLGDTAMYLCATSSRLGGAAYEQYFGPGTRLTVT.

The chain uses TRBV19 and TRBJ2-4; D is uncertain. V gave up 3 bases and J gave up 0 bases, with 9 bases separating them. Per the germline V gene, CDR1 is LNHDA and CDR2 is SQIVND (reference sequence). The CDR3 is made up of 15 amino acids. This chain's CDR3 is CASSIEILAKNIQYF. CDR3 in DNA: TGTGCCAGTAGTATTGAGATTCTAGCCAAAAACATTCAGTACTTC.

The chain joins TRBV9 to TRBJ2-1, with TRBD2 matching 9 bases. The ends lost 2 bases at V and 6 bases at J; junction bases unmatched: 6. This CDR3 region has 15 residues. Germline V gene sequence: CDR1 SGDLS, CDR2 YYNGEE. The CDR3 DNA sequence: TGTGCCAGCAGCGTGCGGGGGGGCCTAGTCAATGAGCAGTTCTTC. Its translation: CASSVRGGLVNEQFF.

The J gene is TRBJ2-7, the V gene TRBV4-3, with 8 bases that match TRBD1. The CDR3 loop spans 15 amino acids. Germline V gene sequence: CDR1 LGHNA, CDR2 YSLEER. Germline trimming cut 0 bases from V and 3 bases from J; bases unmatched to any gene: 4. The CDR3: CASSQDSRGLYEQYF. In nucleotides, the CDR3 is TGCGCCAGCAGCCAAGATAGCAGGGGGCTCTACGAGCAGTACTTC.

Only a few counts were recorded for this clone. CDR3 loop: CSPLAGREKLFF. The CDR3 coding sequence is TGCAGCCCCCTGGCAGGGCGGGAAAAACTGTTTTTT. V is TRBV29-1 and J is TRBJ1-4, with TRBD1 as a possible D gene (5 bases). This CDR3 has 12 amino acids. CDR1 SQVTM and CDR2 ANQGSEA come from the germline V gene. The V and J ends lost 8 bases and 8 bases respectively, with 15 bases between them.

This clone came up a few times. CDR3 sequence: CASRYGGSGANVLTF. DNA of the CDR3: TGTGCCAGCAGATACGGGGGCTCTGGGGCCAACGTCCTGACTTTC. This chain connects TRBV2 to TRBJ2-6, with D possibly being TRBD2 (6 bases). Germline V gives CDR1 SNHLY, CDR2 FYNNEI. Deletions cut 6 bases from V and 0 bases from J, with 9 bases between. CDR3 length: 15 amino acids.

The CDR3 region has the DNA TGTGCCAGCAGTTCCGGACAGGGGGGCGGCTACACCTTC. Its protein product is CASSSGQGGGYTF. The genes are TRBV6-2 or TRBV6-3 and TRBJ1-2, with 10 nucleotides matching TRBD1. CDR3 length: 13 amino acids. V was pared by 4 bases and J by 8 bases, with 4 bases of the junction left unmatched. Per the germline V gene, CDR1 is MNHEY and CDR2 is SVGEGT.

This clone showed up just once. The CDR3 DNA sequence: TGTGCCATCAGTTCTCCTTCCGGGGCCAACTCCTACGAGCAGTACTTC. This translates into CAISSPSGANSYEQYF. V and J are TRBV10-3 and TRBJ2-7; either TRBD1 or TRBD2 may fit D (5 bases each). This CDR3 has 16 residues. The germline V gene encodes CDR1 ENHRY and CDR2 SYGVKD. V was cut by 5 bases and J by 0 bases, with 17 bases left in between.

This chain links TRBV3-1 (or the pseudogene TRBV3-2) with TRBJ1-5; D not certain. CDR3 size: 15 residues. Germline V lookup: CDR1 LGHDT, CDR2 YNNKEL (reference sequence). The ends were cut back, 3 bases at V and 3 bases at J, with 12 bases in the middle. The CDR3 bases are TGTGCCAGCAGCCAGGTAGCGGGTCACAATCAGCCCCAGCATTTT. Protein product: CASSQVAGHNQPQHF.

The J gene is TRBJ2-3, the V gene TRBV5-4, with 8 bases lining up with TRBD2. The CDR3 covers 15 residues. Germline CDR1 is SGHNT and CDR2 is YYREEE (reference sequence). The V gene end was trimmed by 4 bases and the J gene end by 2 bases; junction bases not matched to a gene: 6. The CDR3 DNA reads TGTGCCAGCAGCCCATTAGCGGGGCCCACAGATACGCAGTATTTT. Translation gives CASSPLAGPTDTQYF.

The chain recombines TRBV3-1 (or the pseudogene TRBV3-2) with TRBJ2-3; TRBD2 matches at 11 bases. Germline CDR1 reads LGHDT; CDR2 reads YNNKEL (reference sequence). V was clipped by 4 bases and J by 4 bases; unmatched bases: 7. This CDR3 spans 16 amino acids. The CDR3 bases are TGTGCCAGCAGCCTCTTTAGCGGGGGGGCAGCAGATACGCAGTATTTT. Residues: CASSLFSGGAADTQYF.

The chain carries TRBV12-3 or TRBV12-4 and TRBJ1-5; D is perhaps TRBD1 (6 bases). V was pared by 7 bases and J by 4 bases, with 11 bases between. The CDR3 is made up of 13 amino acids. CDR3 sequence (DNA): TGTGCCAGCACCCTGACAGGTAATCAGCCCCAGCATTTT. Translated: CASTLTGNQPQHF.

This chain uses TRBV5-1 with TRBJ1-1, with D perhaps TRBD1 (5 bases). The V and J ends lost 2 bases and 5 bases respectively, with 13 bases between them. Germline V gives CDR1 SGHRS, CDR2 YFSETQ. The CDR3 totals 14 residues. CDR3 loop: CASSLSGAGTEAFF. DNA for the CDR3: TGCGCCAGCAGCTTAAGTGGGGCTGGGACTGAAGCTTTCTTT.

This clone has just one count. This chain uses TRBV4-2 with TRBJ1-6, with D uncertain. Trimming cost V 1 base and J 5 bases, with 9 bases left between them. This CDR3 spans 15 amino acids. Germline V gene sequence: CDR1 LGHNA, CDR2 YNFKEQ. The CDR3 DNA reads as TGTGCCAGCAGCCAAGGCCCAGGAGATAATTCACCCCTCCACTTT. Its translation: CASSQGPGDNSPLHF.

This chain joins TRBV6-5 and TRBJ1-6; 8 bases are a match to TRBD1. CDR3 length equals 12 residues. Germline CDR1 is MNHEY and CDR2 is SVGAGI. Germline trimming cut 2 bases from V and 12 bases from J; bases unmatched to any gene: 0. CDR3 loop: CASSYGQGPLHF. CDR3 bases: TGTGCCAGCAGTTACGGACAGGGACCCCTCCACTTT.